What follows are 9 T cell receptor beta chains derived from one specimen sequenced in a study of lymphopenia after photon versus proton radiotherapy. Produced via immunoSEQ multiplex PCR; TCRdb's table is partial and in-frame only. The sample holds roughly 76,000 clones, under 95% seen once. Sequences were derived from peripheral blood, sampled from a patient treated with photon-based radiotherapy. The receptor set was obtained from a woman aged 40 to 49 with cholangiocarcinoma.

The chain carries TRBV7-2 and TRBJ2-5, with 9 bases that match TRBD2. The V and J ends lost 5 bases and 1 base, in that order; junction bases with no gene match: 2. Germline V gene sequence: CDR1 SGHTA, CDR2 FQGNSA. The CDR3 has 14 amino acids. The CDR3 sequence: CASSHSGGQETQYF. CDR3 coding DNA: TGTGCCAGCAGCCATAGCGGGGGCCAAGAGACCCAGTACTTC.

The chain links TRBV18 to TRBJ2-1; 13 bases are shared with TRBD2. The CDR3 length is 19 residues. Germline CDR1 is KGHSH and CDR2 is LQKENI. The V segment lost 5 bases and the J segment 7 bases; nucleotides outside the gene matches: 17. CDR3 sequence: CASSLGQGGLAGDMNEQFF. The DNA of the CDR3 is TGTGCCAGCTCATTAGGACAGGGAGGACTAGCGGGAGATATGAATGAGCAGTTCTTC.

This chain uses TRBV10-3 with TRBJ1-1, with a tentative D call TRBD1 (5 bases). Trimming stripped 8 bases from V and 5 bases from J, with 21 bases between. The germline V gene has CDR1 ENHRY and CDR2 SYGVKD. The CDR3 extends over 15 amino acids. CDR3 in amino acids: CAIRSYGGGGTEAFF. In DNA form, the CDR3 reads TGTGCCATCCGCTCCTACGGGGGAGGAGGAACTGAAGCTTTCTTT.

The chain combines TRBV6-5 with TRBJ2-1; 7 bases are a match to TRBD2. CDR1 and CDR2 (germline): MNHEY, SVGAGI. V gave up 6 bases and J gave up 1 base; unmatched junction bases: 6. The CDR3 runs to 15 residues. CDR3 nucleotide sequence: TGTGCCAGCAGGCCTCTAGCGGAGTCCTACAATGAGCAGTTCTTC. Translation gives CASRPLAESYNEQFF.

The rearrangement joins TRBV5-1 to TRBJ1-2; D remains ambiguous. CDR3 length equals 12 residues. In germline, CDR1 is SGHRS, CDR2 YFSETQ. Trimming took 4 bases from V and 7 from J, leaving 11 bases between them. In DNA form, the CDR3 reads TGCGCCAGCAGCCCGGGGTCGTCTGGCTACACCTTC. Its protein product is CASSPGSSGYTF.

The rearrangement uses TRBV4-1 and TRBJ1-3; no firm D call. The CDR3 has 14 amino acids. Germline CDR1 MGHRA, CDR2 YSYEKL. With 0 bases removed from V and 3 bases from J, the gap between germline ends came to 6 bases. CDR3 in amino acids: CASSQDTHGNTIYF. The CDR3 DNA sequence: TGCGCCAGCAGCCAAGATACTCATGGAAACACCATATATTTT.

This chain links TRBV9 with TRBJ2-1; no reliable D call. V dropped 3 bases and J dropped 7 bases, with 11 bases sitting between them. The CDR3 runs 13 residues. Germline CDR1 is SGDLS and CDR2 is YYNGEE. CDR3 in DNA: TGTGCCAGCAGCGACCACGGTAGAAATGAGCAGTTCTTC. As protein: CASSDHGRNEQFF.

The rearrangement uses TRBV6-5 and TRBJ2-7, with 8 bases that match TRBD1. Germline values: CDR1 MNHEY, CDR2 SVGAGI. This CDR3 is built from 14 residues. The ends lost 6 bases at V and 4 bases at J; junction bases unmatched: 8. The CDR3 loop reads CASRTGTGAYEQYF. In DNA, the CDR3 is TGTGCCAGCAGAACCGGGACAGGCGCATACGAGCAGTACTTC.

V and J are TRBV10-1 and TRBJ2-5; D possibly corresponds to TRBD2 (5 bases). Germline V gives CDR1 WNHNN, CDR2 SYGVQD (reference sequence). V shed 2 bases and J shed 5 bases, with 15 bases lying between them. The CDR3 is 15 amino acids. CDR3 loop: CASSEGVGAWETQYF. Written as DNA, the CDR3 is TGCGCCAGCAGTGAGGGGGTGGGAGCATGGGAGACCCAGTACTTC.